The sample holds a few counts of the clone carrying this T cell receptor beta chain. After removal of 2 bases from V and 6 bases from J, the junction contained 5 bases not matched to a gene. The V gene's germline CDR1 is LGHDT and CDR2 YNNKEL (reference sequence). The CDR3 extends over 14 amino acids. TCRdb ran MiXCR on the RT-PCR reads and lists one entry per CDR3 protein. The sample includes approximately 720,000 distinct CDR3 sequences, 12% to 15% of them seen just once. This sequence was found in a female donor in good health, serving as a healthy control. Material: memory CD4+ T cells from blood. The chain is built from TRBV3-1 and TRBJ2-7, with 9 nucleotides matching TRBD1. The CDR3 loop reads CASSQPGQGTEQYF. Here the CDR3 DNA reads TGTGCCAGCAGCCAACCGGGACAGGGTACCGAGCAGTACTTC.